This is a list of T cell receptor beta chains from one sample in a study of shared clonotypes between healthy human individuals. TCRdb keeps only in-frame clones here, not all; method: immunoSEQ multiplex PCR. The sample has roughly 500,000 clones, less than 96% seen once. Material: naive CD4+ T cells sorted from blood. These receptors all stem from a woman aged 25 to 45 in good health. Each CDR3 is given with its conserved first and last residue. Fields, in order: D gene, clone size, J gene, V gene, CDR3 DNA, CDR3 protein. D genes are given only for firm matches. Clone sizes are given selectively: once, few, many, or a class where the clone is expanded.

NA NA TRBJ2-7 TRBV11-2 TGTGCCAGCAGCTTAGTTCGAGACAGGCCTGCATACGAGCAGTACTTC CASSLVRDRPAYEQYF
NA NA TRBJ2-6 TRBV19 TGTGCCAGTAGTATGTGGAGAGGTGGGGCCAACGTCCTGACTTTC CASSMWRGGANVLTF
NA NA TRBJ2-1 TRBV2 TGTGCCAGCAGTGAAGCTGGGGACCTCTACAATGAGCAGTTCTTC CASSEAGDLYNEQFF
TRBD2 NA TRBJ2-1 TRBV5-4 TGTGCCAGCAGCACGGGACTAGCGGGAAGAAACAATGAGCAGTTCTTC CASSTGLAGRNNEQFF
NA NA TRBJ2-3 TRBV28 TGTGCCAGCAGTCTACGCCAGGGGAGCACAGATACGCAGTATTTT CASSLRQGSTDTQYF
NA NA TRBJ2-5 TRBV23-1 TGCGCCAGCAGTCGTCTAGAGGTGAGGGGGACCCAGTACTTC CASSRLEVRGTQYF
NA NA TRBJ2-5 TRBV28 TGTGCCAGCAGTTCTAAGACGCGGGGTGTGACCCAGTACTTC CASSSKTRGVTQYF
NA NA TRBJ1-4 TRBV11-2 TGTGCCAGCAGCCATGGCAGGGAAGACGAAAAACTGTTTTTT CASSHGREDEKLFF
TRBD2 NA TRBJ2-7 TRBV5-1 TGCGCCAGCAGCCTGGCGACTAGCGGGGGACGCCACGAGCAGTACTTC CASSLATSGGRHEQYF
NA NA TRBJ2-5 TRBV13 TGTGCCAGCAGCTTCCGGAGGGCTCGAGAGACCCAGTACTTC CASSFRRARETQYF
NA NA TRBJ2-7 TRBV5-1 TGCGCCAGCAGCTTGGAAGTAGGGTCCCACGAGCAGTACTTC CASSLEVGSHEQYF
NA NA TRBJ2-3 TRBV27 TGTGCCAGCAGTAGATCTTTCTTCACAGATACGCAGTATTTT CASSRSFFTDTQYF
TRBD2 NA TRBJ2-1 TRBV11-3 TGTGCCAGCAGCCATAGCGGGAGTGCCCTCGGGGGAGAGCAGTTCTTC CASSHSGSALGGEQFF
NA NA TRBJ2-1 TRBV6-6 TGTGCCAGCAGGGAGGGGTCTCAGAATGAGCAGTTCTTC CASREGSQNEQFF
NA NA TRBJ2-1 TRBV7-8 TGTGCCAGCAGCCCCCCGGGTGATTTAGGCAATGAGCAGTTCTTC CASSPPGDLGNEQFF
NA NA TRBJ2-7 TRBV5-1 TGCGCCAGCAGCCCGGGGACGGGGTCCTACGAGCAGTACTTC CASSPGTGSYEQYF
NA NA TRBJ1-2 TRBV6-1 TGTGCCAGCAGTGAACTCGGACATGGCTACACCTTC CASSELGHGYTF
TRBD1 NA TRBJ2-2 TRBV7-6 TGTGCCAGCAGCCCCTTGGGACAGGGGACCACCGGGGAGCTGTTTTTT CASSPLGQGTTGELFF
NA NA TRBJ2-7 TRBV4-1 TGCGCCAGCAGCCTCTCCGTGATCTTAGGGAAATACGAGCAGTACTTC CASSLSVILGKYEQYF
NA NA TRBJ2-7 TRBV18 TGTGCCAGCTCACCACCCTCATCCTACGAGCAGTACTTC CASSPPSSYEQYF
NA NA TRBJ2-7 TRBV5-4 TGTGCCAGCAGCCGAGCGGGACAAATCTACGAGCAGTACTTC CASSRAGQIYEQYF
TRBD2 NA TRBJ2-7 TRBV7-3 TGTGCCAGCAGCTTCCTTCCCGGACTAGCCCACGAGCAGTACTTC CASSFLPGLAHEQYF
NA NA TRBJ2-7 TRBV4-1 TGCGCCAGCAGCCCCATCAAGGGACCTACGACAGCCCAACGCGAGCAGTACTTC CASSPIKGPTTAQREQYF
NA once TRBJ1-2 TRBV21-1 TGTGCCAGCTGCAGTCAGGTGAACTATGGCTACACCTTC CASCSQVNYGYTF
NA NA TRBJ2-2 TRBV4-2 TGTGCCAGCAGCCAATTGGTAGGGATCCGGGCCGGGGAGCTGTTTTTT CASSQLVGIRAGELFF